One and the same sample provided the 10 T cell receptor beta chains below, sequenced in a study of PD-L1 blockade in urothelial cancer. Time point reported: peripheral blood 6 weeks after treatment start. Data came from immunoSEQ multiplex PCR; TCRdb stores just in-frame clones and leaves some out. The table records some 75,000 clones, roughly 90% of them present only once. The sample in question was PBMCs, obtained around atezolizumab (anti-PD-L1) treatment. These receptors all come from a woman at least 80 years old with urothelial cancer.

The chain uses TRBV2 and TRBJ2-5, with D possibly matching TRBD1 (6 bases). The CDR3 runs 14 residues. Deletions cut 10 bases from V and 4 bases from J, with 19 bases between. The germline V gene encodes CDR1 SNHLY and CDR2 FYNNEI. The CDR3 region is CATKRQVGPETQYF. The CDR3 DNA follows: TGTGCCACGAAACGACAGGTCGGCCCAGAGACCCAGTACTTC.

The chain combines TRBV15 with TRBJ2-3, with 9 bases identical to TRBD1. Germline V gene data show CDR1 as LNHNV and CDR2 as YYDKDF (reference sequence). The V gene end was trimmed by 5 bases and the J gene end by 4 bases; junction bases not matched to a gene: 7. This CDR3 region has 15 residues. CDR3 DNA: TGTGCCACCAGCGGAGTGACAGGGGGAGCAGATACGCAGTATTTT. Its protein product is CATSGVTGGADTQYF. The full variable domain, with the rest looked up from reference TRBV15 and TRBJ2-3, is DAMVIQNPRYQVTQFGKPVTLSCSQTLNHNVMYWYQQKSSQAPKLLFHYYDKDFNNEADTPDNFQSRRPNTSFCFLDIRSPGLGDTAMYLCATSGVTGGADTQYFGPGTRLTVL.

The chain employs TRBV27 and TRBJ1-4, with 8 positions matching TRBD1. The CDR3 totals 17 residues. Unmatched junction bases numbered 5, after V lost 2 bases and J lost 0 bases. CDR1 and CDR2 (germline): MNHEY, SMNVEV (reference sequence). The CDR3 here is CASSLRTGPATNEKLFF. DNA for the CDR3: TGTGCCAGCAGTTTACGGACAGGGCCTGCAACTAATGAAAAACTGTTTTTT.

This clone was picked up a small number of times. The CDR3 region is CASSPPVNQPQHF. In DNA, the CDR3 is TGTGCCAGTAGCCCACCAGTAAATCAGCCCCAGCATTTT. The chain carries TRBV19 and TRBJ1-5; D remains unclear. The CDR3 totals 13 residues. The V end was cut by 6 bases, the J end by 4 bases, with 10 bases between. CDR1 and CDR2 from the germline V gene are LNHDA and SQIVND (reference sequence).

This clone appeared a single time. J is TRBJ1-5 and V is TRBV6-1, with a weak D call TRBD1 (6 bases). Per the germline V gene, CDR1 is MNHNS and CDR2 is SASEGT. V lost 3 bases and J lost 4, with 10 bases in between. CDR3 length equals 14 residues. The CDR3 sequence is CASSELDSNQPQHF. The CDR3 nucleotides read TGTGCCAGCAGTGAGTTGGACAGTAATCAGCCCCAGCATTTT.

The rearrangement joins TRBV30 to TRBJ2-1, with D maybe TRBD1 (6 bases). Germline V gives CDR1 GTSNPN, CDR2 SVGIG (reference sequence). This CDR3 has 13 residues. V shed 2 bases and J shed 5 bases, with 10 bases lying between them. The CDR3 is CAWSLDRHNEQFF. In DNA form, the CDR3 reads TGTGCCTGGAGTTTGGACAGACACAATGAGCAGTTCTTC.

Here the CDR3 DNA reads TGTGCCAGCAGTCCGGGACAGGTCCCGGGGGGCTACACCTTC. This encodes CASSPGQVPGGYTF. This chain uses TRBV27 with TRBJ1-2; 8 bases map to TRBD1. V trimming: 5 bases; J trimming: 8 bases; junction bases outside the gene matches: 10. Germline CDR1 is MNHEY and CDR2 is SMNVEV (reference sequence). This CDR3 is 14 amino acids long.

The V call is TRBV5-4, the J call TRBJ1-2; D gene ambiguous. The CDR3 is 15 residues long. V was clipped by 1 base and J by 3 bases, with 13 bases between them. CDR1 is SGHNT, CDR2 YYREEE, per germline (reference sequence). The CDR3 coding sequence is TGTGCCAGCAGCTTGCCGCAGTTGAGGGACTATGGCTACACCTTC. Translating it yields CASSLPQLRDYGYTF.

The gene calls are TRBV7-2 and TRBJ2-7; possibly TRBD2 for D (6 bases). V was cut by 4 bases and J by 7 bases, with 17 bases left in between. The CDR3 consists of 14 residues. The germline V gene encodes CDR1 SGHTA and CDR2 FQGNSA. CDR3 DNA sequence: TGTGCCAGCAGCTCCAATCCAGGCCGGGGGGAGCAGTACTTC. Translating it yields CASSSNPGRGEQYF.

This rearrangement joins TRBV30 to TRBJ2-1; 10 bases line up with TRBD2. With V trimmed by 5 bases and J by 12 bases, 1 base remained unmatched. This CDR3 is built from 10 residues. Germline lookup yields CDR1 GTSNPN and CDR2 SVGIG (reference sequence). The CDR3 nucleotides read TGTGCCTGGGAGCGGGAGGGGCAGTTCTTC. Translation: CAWEREGQFF.